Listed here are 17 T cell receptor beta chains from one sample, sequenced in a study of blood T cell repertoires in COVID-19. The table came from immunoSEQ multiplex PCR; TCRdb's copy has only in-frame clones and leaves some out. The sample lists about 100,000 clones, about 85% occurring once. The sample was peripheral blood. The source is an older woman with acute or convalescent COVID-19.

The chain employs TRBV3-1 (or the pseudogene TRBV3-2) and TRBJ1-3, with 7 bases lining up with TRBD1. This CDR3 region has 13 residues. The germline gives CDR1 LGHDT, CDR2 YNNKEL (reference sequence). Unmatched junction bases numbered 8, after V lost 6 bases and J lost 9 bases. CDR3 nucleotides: TGTGCCAGCAGAAACAGGGGTGAGGGCACCATATATTTT. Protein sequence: CASRNRGEGTIYF.

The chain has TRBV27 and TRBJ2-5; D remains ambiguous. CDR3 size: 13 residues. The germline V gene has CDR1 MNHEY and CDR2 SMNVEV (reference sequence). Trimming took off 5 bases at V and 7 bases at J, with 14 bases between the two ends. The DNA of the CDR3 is TGTGCCAGCAGTCTTAGCCTCCGCGGGACCCAGTACTTC. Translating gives CASSLSLRGTQYF.

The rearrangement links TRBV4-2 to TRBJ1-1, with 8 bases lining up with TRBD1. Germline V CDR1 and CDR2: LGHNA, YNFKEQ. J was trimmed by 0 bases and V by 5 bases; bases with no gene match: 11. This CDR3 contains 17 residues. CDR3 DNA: TGTGCCAGCAGCTACGGGACAGGATCGTCGATGAACACTGAAGCTTTCTTT. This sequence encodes CASSYGTGSSMNTEAFF.

The DNA of the CDR3 is TGTGCCACCAGCAGAGGAGGGAGCTCCTACGAGCAGTACTTC. The encoded protein is CATSRGGSSYEQYF. The V and J genes are TRBV15 and TRBJ2-7; weak D call: TRBD2 (5 bases). This CDR3 comprises 14 residues. Germline V gene lookup returns CDR1 LNHNV and CDR2 YYDKDF (reference sequence). With 1 base removed from V and 0 bases from J, the gap between germline ends came to 7 bases.

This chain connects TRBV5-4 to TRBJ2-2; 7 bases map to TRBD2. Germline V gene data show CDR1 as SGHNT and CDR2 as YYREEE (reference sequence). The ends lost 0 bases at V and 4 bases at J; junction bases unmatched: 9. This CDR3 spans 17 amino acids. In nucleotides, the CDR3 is TGTGCCAGCAGCTTGGCTGGAGGCGGGAGAGGCACCGGGGAGCTGTTTTTT. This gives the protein CASSLAGGGRGTGELFF.

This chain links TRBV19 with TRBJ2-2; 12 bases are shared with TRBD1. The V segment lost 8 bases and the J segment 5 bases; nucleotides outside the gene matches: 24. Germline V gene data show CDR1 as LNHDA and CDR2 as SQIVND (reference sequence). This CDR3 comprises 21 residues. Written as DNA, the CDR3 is TGTGCCAGTGGGGACAGGGGGCATACGGGAGGGGTAGTGAGAAGAACCGGGGAGCTGTTTTTT. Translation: CASGDRGHTGGVVRRTGELFF.

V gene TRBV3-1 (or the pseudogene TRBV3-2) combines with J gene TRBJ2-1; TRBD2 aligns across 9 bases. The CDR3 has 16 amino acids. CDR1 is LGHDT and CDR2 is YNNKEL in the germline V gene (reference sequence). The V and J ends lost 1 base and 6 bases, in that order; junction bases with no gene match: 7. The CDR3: CASSQVAGGKSNEQFF. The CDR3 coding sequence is TGTGCCAGCAGCCAAGTGGCGGGAGGGAAGTCCAATGAGCAGTTCTTC.

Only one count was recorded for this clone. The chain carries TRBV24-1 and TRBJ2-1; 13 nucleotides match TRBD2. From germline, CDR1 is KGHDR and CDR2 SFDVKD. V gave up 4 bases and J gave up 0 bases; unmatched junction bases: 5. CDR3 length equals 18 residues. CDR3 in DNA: TGTGCCACCAGTGACCGTAGGACTAGCGGGAGCTCCTACAATGAGCAGTTCTTC. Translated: CATSDRRTSGSSYNEQFF.

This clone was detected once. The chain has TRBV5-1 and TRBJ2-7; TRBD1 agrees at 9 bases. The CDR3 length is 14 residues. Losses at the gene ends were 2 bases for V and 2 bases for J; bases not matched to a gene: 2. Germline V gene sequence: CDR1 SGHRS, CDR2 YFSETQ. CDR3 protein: CASSFRDRAYEQYF. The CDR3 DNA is TGCGCCAGCAGCTTTCGGGACAGGGCCTACGAGCAGTACTTC.

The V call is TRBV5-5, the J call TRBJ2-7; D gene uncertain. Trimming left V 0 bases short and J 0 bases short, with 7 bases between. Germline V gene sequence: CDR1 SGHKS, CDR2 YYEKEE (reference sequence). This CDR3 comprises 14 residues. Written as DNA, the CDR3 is TGTGCCAGCAGCTTGGGGGCCATCTCCTACGAGCAGTACGTC. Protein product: CASSLGAISYEQYV.

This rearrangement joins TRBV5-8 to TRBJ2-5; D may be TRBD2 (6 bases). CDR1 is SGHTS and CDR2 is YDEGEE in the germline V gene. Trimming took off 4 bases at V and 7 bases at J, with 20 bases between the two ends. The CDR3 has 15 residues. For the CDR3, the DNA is TGTGCCAGCAGCCAGGGACTGAGGCCGCAGGGGACCCAGTACTTC. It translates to CASSQGLRPQGTQYF. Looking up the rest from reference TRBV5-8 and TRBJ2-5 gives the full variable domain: EAGVTQSPTHLIKTRGQQATLRCSPISGHTSVYWYQQALGLGLQFLLWYDEGEERNRGNFPPRFSGRQFPNYSSELNVNALELEDSALYLCASSQGLRPQGTQYFGPGTRLLVL.

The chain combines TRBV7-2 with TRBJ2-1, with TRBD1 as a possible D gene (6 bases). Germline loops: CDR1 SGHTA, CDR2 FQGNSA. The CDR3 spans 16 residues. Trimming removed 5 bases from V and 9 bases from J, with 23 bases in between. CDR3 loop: CASSPGGTSSGAEQFF. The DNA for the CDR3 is TGTGCCAGCAGCCCGGGTGGAACCAGCTCAGGGGCTGAGCAGTTCTTC.

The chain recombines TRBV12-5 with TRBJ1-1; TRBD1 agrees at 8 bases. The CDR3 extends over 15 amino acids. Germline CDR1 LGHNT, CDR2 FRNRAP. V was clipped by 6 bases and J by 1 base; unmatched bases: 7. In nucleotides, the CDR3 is TGTGCTAGTGGCGCAGACAGGGGAGGGAACACTGAAGCTTTCTTT. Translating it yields CASGADRGGNTEAFF. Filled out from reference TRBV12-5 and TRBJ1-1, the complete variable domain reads DARVTQTPRHKVTEMGQEVTMRCQPILGHNTVFWYRQTMMQGLELLAYFRNRAPLDDSGMPKDRFSAEMPDATLATLKIQPSEPRDSAVYFCASGADRGGNTEAFFGQGTRLTVV.

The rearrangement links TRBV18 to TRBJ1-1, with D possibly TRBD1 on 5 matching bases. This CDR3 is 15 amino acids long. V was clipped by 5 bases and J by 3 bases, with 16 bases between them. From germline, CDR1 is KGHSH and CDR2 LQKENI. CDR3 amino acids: CASSSLGPGDTEAFF. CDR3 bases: TGTGCCAGCTCATCCTTGGGCCCGGGGGACACTGAAGCTTTCTTT.

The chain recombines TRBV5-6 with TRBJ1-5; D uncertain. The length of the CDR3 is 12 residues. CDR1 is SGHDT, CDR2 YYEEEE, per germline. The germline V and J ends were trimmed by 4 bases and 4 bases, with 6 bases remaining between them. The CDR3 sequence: CASSLPNQPQHF. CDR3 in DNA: TGTGCCAGCAGCCTCCCTAATCAGCCCCAGCATTTT. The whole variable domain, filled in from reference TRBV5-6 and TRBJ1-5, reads DAGVTQSPTHLIKTRGQQVTLRCSPKSGHDTVSWYQQALGQGPQFIFQYYEEEERQRGNFPDRFSGHQFPNYSSELNVNALLLGDSALYLCASSLPNQPQHFGDGTRLSIL.

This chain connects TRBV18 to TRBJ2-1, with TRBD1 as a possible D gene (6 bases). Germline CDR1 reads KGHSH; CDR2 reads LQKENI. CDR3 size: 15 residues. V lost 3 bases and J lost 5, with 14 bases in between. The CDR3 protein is CASSPAYRVNNEQFF. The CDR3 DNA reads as TGTGCCAGCTCACCGGCGTACAGGGTAAACAATGAGCAGTTCTTC.

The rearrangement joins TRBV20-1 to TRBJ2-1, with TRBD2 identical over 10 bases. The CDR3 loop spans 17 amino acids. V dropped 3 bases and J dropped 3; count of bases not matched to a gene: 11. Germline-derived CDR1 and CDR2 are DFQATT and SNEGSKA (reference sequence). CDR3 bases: TGCAGTGCTAGTGGGGGTAGCGGGAGGACCTTCTACAATGAGCAGTTCTTC. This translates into CSASGGSGRTFYNEQFF.